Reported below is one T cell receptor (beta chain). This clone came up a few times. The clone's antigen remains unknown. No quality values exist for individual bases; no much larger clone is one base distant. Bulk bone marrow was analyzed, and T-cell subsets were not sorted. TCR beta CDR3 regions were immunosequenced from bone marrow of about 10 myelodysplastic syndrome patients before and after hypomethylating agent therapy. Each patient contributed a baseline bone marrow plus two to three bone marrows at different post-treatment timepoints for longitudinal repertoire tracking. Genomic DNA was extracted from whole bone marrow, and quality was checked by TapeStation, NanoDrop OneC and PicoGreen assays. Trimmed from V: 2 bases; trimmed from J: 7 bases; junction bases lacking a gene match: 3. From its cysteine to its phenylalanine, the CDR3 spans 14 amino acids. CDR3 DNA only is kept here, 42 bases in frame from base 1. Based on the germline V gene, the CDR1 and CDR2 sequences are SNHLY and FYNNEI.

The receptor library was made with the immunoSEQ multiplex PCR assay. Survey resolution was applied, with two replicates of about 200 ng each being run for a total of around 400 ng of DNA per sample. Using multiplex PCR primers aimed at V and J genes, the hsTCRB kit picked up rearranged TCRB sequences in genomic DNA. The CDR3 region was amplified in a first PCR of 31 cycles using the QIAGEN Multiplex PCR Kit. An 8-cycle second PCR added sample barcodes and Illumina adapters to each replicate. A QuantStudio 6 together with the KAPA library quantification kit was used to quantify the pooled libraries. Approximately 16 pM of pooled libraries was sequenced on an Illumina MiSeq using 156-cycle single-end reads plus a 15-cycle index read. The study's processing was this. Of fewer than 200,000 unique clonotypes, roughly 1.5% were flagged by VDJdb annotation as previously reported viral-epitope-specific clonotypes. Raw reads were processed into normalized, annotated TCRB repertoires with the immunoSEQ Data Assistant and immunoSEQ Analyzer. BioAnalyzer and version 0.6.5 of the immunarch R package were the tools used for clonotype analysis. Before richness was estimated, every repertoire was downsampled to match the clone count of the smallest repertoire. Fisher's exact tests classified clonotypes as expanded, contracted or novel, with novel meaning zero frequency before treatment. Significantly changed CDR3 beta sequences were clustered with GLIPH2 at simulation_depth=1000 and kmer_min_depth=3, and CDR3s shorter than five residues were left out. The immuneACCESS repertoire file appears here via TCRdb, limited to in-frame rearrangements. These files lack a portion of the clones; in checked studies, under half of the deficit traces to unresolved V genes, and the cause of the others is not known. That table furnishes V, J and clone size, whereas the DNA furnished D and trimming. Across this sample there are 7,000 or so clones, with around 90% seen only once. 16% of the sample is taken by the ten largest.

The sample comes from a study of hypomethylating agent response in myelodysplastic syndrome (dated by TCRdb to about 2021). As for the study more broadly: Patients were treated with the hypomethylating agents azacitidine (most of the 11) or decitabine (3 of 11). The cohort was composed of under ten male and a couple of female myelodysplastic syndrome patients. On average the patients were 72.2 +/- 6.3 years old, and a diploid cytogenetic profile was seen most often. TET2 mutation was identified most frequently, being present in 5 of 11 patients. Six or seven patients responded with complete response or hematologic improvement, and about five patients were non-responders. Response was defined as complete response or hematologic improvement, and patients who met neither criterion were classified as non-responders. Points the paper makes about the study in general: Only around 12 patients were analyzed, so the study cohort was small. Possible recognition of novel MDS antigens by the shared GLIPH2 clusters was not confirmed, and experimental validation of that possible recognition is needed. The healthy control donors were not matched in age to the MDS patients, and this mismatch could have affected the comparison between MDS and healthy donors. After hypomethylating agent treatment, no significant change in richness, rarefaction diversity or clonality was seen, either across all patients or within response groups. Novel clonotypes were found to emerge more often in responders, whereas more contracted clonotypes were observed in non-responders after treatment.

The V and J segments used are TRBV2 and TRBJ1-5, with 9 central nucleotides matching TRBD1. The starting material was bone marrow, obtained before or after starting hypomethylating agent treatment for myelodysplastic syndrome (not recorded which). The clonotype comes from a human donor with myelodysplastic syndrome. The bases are TGTGCCAGCAGTGAACAGGGACAGGGACAGCCCCAGCATTTT. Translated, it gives CASSEQGQGQPQHF.